This T cell receptor beta chain was recovered during a study of CD8 T cells in Susac syndrome. As for the study in general: Clinically active disease was present in roughly 6 of the sequenced Susac syndrome patients. Under ten of these patients were in remission.

After extraction with the RNeasy kit, about 0.45 to 1 ug of the RNA was reverse transcribed using random hexamers. TCRdb re-called the immunoSEQ multiplex PCR reads through MiXCR, storing one row per CDR3 protein. The sample holds around 81,000 distinct CDR3 sequences, approximately 95% seen once. V dropped 5 bases and J dropped 9 bases, with 17 bases sitting between them. This CDR3 is 14 amino acids long. This rearrangement joins TRBV12-3 or TRBV12-4 to TRBJ1-5; possible D gene TRBD1, 6 bases. The sequenced material came from CD8+ T cells from PBMCs. The origin of this receptor is a human donor with Susac syndrome. The CDR3 coding sequence is TGTGCCAGCAGTCTACACAGGGAGAAGATGCCCCAGCATTTT. It specifies CASSLHREKMPQHF.